The clone carrying this TCR beta chain was seen at least ten times. The time point: newly diagnosed GD, antithyroid drugs for less than 3 months. PBMCs were the source of the RNA used for TCR sequencing. This sample is drawn from a study of regulatory T cells in long-lasting Graves disease. Losses at the gene ends were 6 bases for V and 4 bases for J; bases not matched to a gene: 4. This CDR3 spans 13 amino acids. Per the germline V gene, CDR1 is MDHEN and CDR2 is SYDVKM. Library construction for TCR beta used iRepertoire HTBI primers and Arm-PCR of CDR3 regions. TCRdb independently ran MiXCR on the multiplex PCR reads; one entry per CDR3 protein. This table holds 520,000 or so distinct CDR3 sequences, approximately 12% found once. The same data also contributed to another study, on T cells in Graves' hyperthyroidism and ophthalmopathy.

The sequence was collected from a woman aged 25-40 years with Graves disease. The sequences come from peripheral blood mononuclear cells (PBMCs), collected at new diagnosis, from a patient treated with antithyroid drugs. V usage is TRBV28 and J usage is TRBJ1-1; 8 nucleotides match TRBD1. The CDR3 bases are TGTGCCAGCAGGGACAGGGAGAGCACTGAAGCTTTCTTT. Residues: CASRDRESTEAFF.